These 28 T cell receptor beta chains were sequenced from one sample in a study of cytomegalovirus exposure and HLA in healthy donors. PCR was performed using 60 Vbeta and 13 Jbeta primers. Clones were read by immunoSEQ multiplex PCR, and TCRdb kept only the in-frame ones, dropping some. Seen here are roughly 180,000 clones, 84% observed once, and the top ten hold around 1.2%. Sequenced: PBMCs. These receptors were collected from a girl aged 2 to 9 in good health and CMV-seropositive.

V and J are TRBV30 and TRBJ2-7; TRBD2 matches 12 bases. Germline lookup yields CDR1 GTSNPN and CDR2 SVGIG (reference sequence). CDR3 length: 14 residues. Trimming took 5 bases from V and 2 from J; bases not matched to a gene: 4. The DNA of the CDR3 is TGTGCCTGGCGCGGACTAGCGGGAACCTACGAGCAGTACTTC. This translates into CAWRGLAGTYEQYF.

The chain combines TRBV30 with TRBJ1-2; 12 nucleotides agree with TRBD1. The CDR3 contains 14 residues. Trimming cost V 4 bases and J 8 bases; bases outside gene matches: 8. Germline V gene data show CDR1 as GTSNPN and CDR2 as SVGIG (reference sequence). CDR3 sequence (DNA): TGTGCCTGGACGCGGTTAGGGACAGGGGGCGGCTACACCTTC. Its translation is CAWTRLGTGGGYTF.

V gene TRBV5-6 combines with J gene TRBJ2-7, with D tentatively TRBD2 (6 bases). The CDR3 totals 13 residues. CDR1 is SGHDT and CDR2 is YYEEEE in the germline V gene. The V end lost 1 base, the J end lost 5 bases, and 10 bases lay between the germline ends. The CDR3 sequence: CASSLRPSDEQYF. DNA for the CDR3: TGTGCCAGCAGCTTGAGGCCTAGCGACGAGCAGTACTTC.

This sequence joins TRBV4-1 and TRBJ2-5; D is possibly TRBD1 (6 bases). V gave up 0 bases and J gave up 1 base, with 9 bases separating them. The CDR3 is 15 amino acids. The germline gives CDR1 MGHRA, CDR2 YSYEKL. The CDR3 spells CASSQDAGAQETQYF. As DNA, the CDR3 is TGCGCCAGCAGCCAAGATGCAGGGGCCCAAGAGACCCAGTACTTC.

This clone occurred a few times. The chain couples TRBV6-1 to TRBJ2-1, with D possibly TRBD2 on 5 matching bases. From germline, CDR1 is MNHNS and CDR2 SASEGT. Trimming took 0 bases from V and 7 from J, leaving 10 bases between them. The CDR3 length is 14 residues. CDR3 amino acids: CASSEARLANEQFF. CDR3 DNA: TGTGCCAGCAGTGAAGCGAGGCTAGCTAATGAGCAGTTCTTC.

The chain uses TRBV5-1 and TRBJ1-1, with 11 bases matching TRBD1. The junction had 8 bases not matched to a gene; V was cut back by 2 bases and J by 11 bases. The CDR3 contains 14 residues. Per the germline V gene, CDR1 is SGHRS and CDR2 is YFSETQ. DNA of the CDR3: TGCGCCAGCAGCTTAGGGACAGGGGGAATTTGGGCTTTCTTT. Its protein is CASSLGTGGIWAFF.

This chain connects TRBV9 to TRBJ2-3; the match to TRBD1 covers 9 bases. CDR3 size: 17 residues. Unmatched junction bases numbered 7, after V lost 0 bases and J lost 2 bases. Germline V CDR1 and CDR2: SGDLS, YYNGEE. This chain's CDR3 is CASSVAGGQGNTDTQYF. The CDR3 nucleotides are TGTGCCAGCAGCGTAGCCGGGGGACAGGGCAACACAGATACGCAGTATTTT. Based on the CDR3 plus reference TRBV9 and TRBJ2-3, the full variable domain is DSGVTQTPKHLITATGQRVTLRCSPRSGDLSVYWYQQSLDQGLQFLIQYYNGEERAKGNILERFSAQQFPDLHSELNLSSLELGDSALYFCASSVAGGQGNTDTQYFGPGTRLTVL.

This rearrangement joins TRBV5-6 to TRBJ1-1; 8 nucleotides match TRBD1. V trimming: 0 bases; J trimming: 5 bases; junction bases outside the gene matches: 9. Germline lookup yields CDR1 SGHDT and CDR2 YYEEEE. This CDR3 spans 16 amino acids. CDR3 sequence (DNA): TGTGCCAGCAGCTTGGAACAGGGGGGTATAGATACTGAAGCTTTCTTT. It codes for CASSLEQGGIDTEAFF.

V and J are TRBV5-1 and TRBJ2-1, with TRBD2 matching over 11 bases. There are 16 residues in the CDR3. V shed 4 bases and J 2 bases; nucleotides not matched to a gene: 5. Germline V CDR1 and CDR2: SGHRS, YFSETQ. CDR3 loop: CASSPGTSGPYNEQFF. For the CDR3, the DNA is TGCGCCAGCAGCCCCGGGACTAGCGGCCCCTACAATGAGCAGTTCTTC.

The chain links TRBV28 to TRBJ2-3; maybe TRBD1 (6 bases). The CDR3 totals 15 residues. CDR1 is MDHEN and CDR2 is SYDVKM in the germline V gene. Trimming removed 6 bases at V and 0 bases at J, with 13 bases between. For the CDR3, the DNA is TGTGCCAGCAGCCGCAGGGGAACTAGCACAGATACGCAGTATTTT. Amino acids: CASSRRGTSTDTQYF.

The chain has TRBV19 and TRBJ1-1; D gene uncertain. V lost 6 bases and J 4 bases, leaving 15 bases between the germline ends. CDR1 and CDR2 (germline): LNHDA, SQIVND (reference sequence). The CDR3 length is 14 residues. CDR3 sequence (DNA): TGTGCCAGTAGCCCCGGGAGGCTGGCCACTGAAGCTTTCTTT. Protein: CASSPGRLATEAFF.

CDR3 sequence reads: CASRSYRDRSSGANVLTF. CDR3 sequence (DNA): TGCGCCAGCAGATCCTACCGGGACAGGTCATCTGGGGCCAACGTCCTGACTTTC. The rearrangement uses TRBV10-1 and TRBJ2-6; TRBD1 matches 8 bases. CDR3 length: 18 residues. The V gene's germline CDR1 is WNHNN and CDR2 SYGVQD (reference sequence). The ends lost 6 bases at V and 1 base at J; junction bases unmatched: 11.

This CDR3 reads CASSFVAGTSYEQYF. The CDR3, as DNA: TGCGCCAGCAGCTTTGTAGCGGGAACGTCCTACGAGCAGTACTTC. The chain combines TRBV5-1 with TRBJ2-7; the match to TRBD2 covers 8 bases. The CDR3 is made up of 15 amino acids. Losses at the gene ends were 2 bases for V and 1 base for J; bases not matched to a gene: 5. Germline V gives CDR1 SGHRS, CDR2 YFSETQ.

CDR3 loop: CAWSVNGRANEQFF. CDR3 nucleotide sequence: TGTGCCTGGAGTGTTAACGGGAGGGCCAATGAGCAGTTCTTC. The chain carries TRBV30 and TRBJ2-1, with TRBD2 identical over 8 bases. V dropped 0 bases and J dropped 6; count of bases not matched to a gene: 4. Germline V gene data show CDR1 as GTSNPN and CDR2 as SVGIG (reference sequence). The CDR3 runs to 14 residues.

The chain carries TRBV18 and TRBJ1-4; no reliable D call. The V gene lost 2 bases and the J gene lost 8 bases, with 12 bases spanning the gap. The CDR3 is 14 residues long. The germline gives CDR1 KGHSH, CDR2 LQKENI. The CDR3 reads CASSPSWEKEKLFF. The DNA for the CDR3 is TGTGCCAGCTCACCAAGTTGGGAGAAGGAAAAACTGTTTTTT. Combining the CDR3 with reference TRBV18 and TRBJ1-4 gives the whole variable domain NAGVMQNPRHLVRRRGQEARLRCSPMKGHSHVYWYRQLPEEGLKFMVYLQKENIIDESGMPKERFSAEFPKEGPSILRIQQVVRGDSAAYFCASSPSWEKEKLFFGSGTQLSVL.

V is TRBV5-4 and J is TRBJ2-5; TRBD2 matches at 7 bases. Germline V gives CDR1 SGHNT, CDR2 YYREEE (reference sequence). V gave up 4 bases and J gave up 4 bases; unmatched junction bases: 16. The CDR3 has 17 residues. The CDR3 region is CASSDPGVGRERETQYF. CDR3 DNA: TGTGCCAGCAGCGACCCGGGCGTGGGGAGGGAGCGAGAGACCCAGTACTTC. The full variable domain, with the rest looked up from reference TRBV5-4 and TRBJ2-5, is ETGVTQSPTHLIKTRGQQVTLRCSSQSGHNTVSWYQQALGQGPQFIFQYYREEENGRGNFPPRFSGLQFPNYSSELNVNALELDDSALYLCASSDPGVGRERETQYFGPGTRLLVL.

The J gene is TRBJ2-5, the V gene TRBV11-3; the D gene is possibly TRBD1 (5 bases). CDR1 is SGHNT, CDR2 YENEEA, per germline. Trimming pared 3 bases from V and 2 bases from J, leaving 7 bases between. The CDR3 length is 13 residues. CDR3 sequence: CASSFRAQETQYF. CDR3 DNA sequence: TGTGCCAGCAGCTTCAGGGCACAAGAGACCCAGTACTTC.

Regarding this clone: Other DNA variants within this sample encode the same CDR3. The genes are TRBV11-1 and TRBJ2-7; 9 bases are a match to TRBD1. V lost 6 bases, J lost 6 bases, and 3 bases stayed unmatched. Looked up from germline, CDR1 is SGHAT and CDR2 is FQDESV (reference sequence). The CDR3 spans 12 residues. DNA for the CDR3: TGTGCCAGCAGTCAGGACAGGGGCGAGCAGTACTTC. Amino acids: CASSQDRGEQYF.

The chain carries TRBV5-1 and TRBJ2-3, with TRBD2 as a possible D gene (6 bases). Trimming shortened V by 6 bases and J by 3 bases, and 23 bases separated the two germline ends. From germline, CDR1 is SGHRS and CDR2 YFSETQ. The CDR3 contains 17 residues. The CDR3 DNA is TGCGCCAGCACCAAGGAGGGGACTCGAAAACTGACAGATACGCAGTATTTT. Translation gives CASTKEGTRKLTDTQYF.

The V gene is TRBV5-1, the J gene TRBJ1-4; no reliable D call. Germline V gene lookup returns CDR1 SGHRS and CDR2 YFSETQ. The CDR3 covers 15 residues. V was cut by 1 base and J by 0 bases, with 7 bases left in between. The CDR3 region is CASSLRGSTNEKLFF. CDR3 DNA sequence: TGCGCCAGCAGCTTGAGAGGCTCAACTAATGAAAAACTGTTTTTT.

The V and J genes are TRBV7-8 and TRBJ1-5, with D possibly being TRBD1 (5 bases). V lost 1 base to trimming and J lost 4 bases, with 23 bases between them. Germline CDR1 is SGHVS and CDR2 is FQNEAQ. The CDR3 runs to 19 residues. For the CDR3, the DNA is TGTGCCAGCAGCTTAGTTTCTCTCAGGGTGGAGTCTCCGAATCAGCCCCAGCATTTT. Amino acids: CASSLVSLRVESPNQPQHF.

There are a few counts of this clone. The chain is built from TRBV12-5 and TRBJ1-1; unclear D gene. The CDR3 is 12 residues long. V lost 11 bases and J lost 1, with 11 bases in between. The V gene's germline CDR1 is LGHNT and CDR2 FRNRAP. CDR3 nucleotide sequence: TGTGCTGGGTCCAGGCAGAACACTGAAGCTTTCTTT. As protein: CAGSRQNTEAFF.

This chain uses TRBV5-1 with TRBJ1-2, with TRBD1 identical over 11 bases. There are 15 residues in the CDR3. J was trimmed by 7 bases and V by 3 bases; bases with no gene match: 8. Germline V CDR1 and CDR2: SGHRS, YFSETQ. CDR3 nucleotide sequence: TGCGCCAGCAGCTCACTTAGGGACAGGGGGTCTGGCTACACCTTC. Translation gives CASSSLRDRGSGYTF.

This rearrangement joins TRBV10-3 to TRBJ1-1; TRBD1 agrees at 11 bases. This CDR3 is 16 amino acids long. J lost 3 bases, V lost 0 bases, and 3 bases had no gene match. Germline V gene data show CDR1 as ENHRY and CDR2 as SYGVKD. CDR3 in DNA: TGTGCCATCAGTGAGTCGCCGGGACAGGGGGACACTGAAGCTTTCTTT. Its protein is CAISESPGQGDTEAFF.

V usage is TRBV5-1 and J usage is TRBJ2-3; 14 nucleotides agree with TRBD2. The CDR3 has 20 amino acids. Germline CDR1 and CDR2: SGHRS and YFSETQ. V dropped 4 bases and J dropped 6; count of bases not matched to a gene: 19. CDR3 nucleotides: TGCGCCAGCAGCCCTAAAATTCGGCCGGGACTAGCGGGAGAAATGGATACGCAGTATTTT. Translated, it gives CASSPKIRPGLAGEMDTQYF.

This rearrangement joins TRBV5-4 to TRBJ2-7; D remains unclear. Per germline, CDR1 SGHNT and CDR2 YYREEE (reference sequence). This CDR3 region has 14 residues. V lost 4 bases, J lost 0 bases, and 11 bases lay in between. DNA for the CDR3: TGTGCCAGCAGCCCTCTAGAGAGCTCCTACGAGCAGTACTTC. As protein: CASSPLESSYEQYF.

The V and J genes are TRBV2 and TRBJ1-1; D remains ambiguous. Germline-derived CDR1 and CDR2 are SNHLY and FYNNEI. The CDR3 contains 12 residues. CDR3 in DNA: TGTGATATCACCGAGAAGAACACTGAAGCTTTCTTT. Its protein is CDITEKNTEAFF.

In its sample, this clone was seen once. The chain carries TRBV19 and TRBJ1-5, with a possible D match to TRBD1 (5 bases). The CDR3 is made up of 16 amino acids. V was pared by 4 bases and J by 1 base, with 14 bases between. Germline CDR1 and CDR2: LNHDA and SQIVND (reference sequence). The CDR3 DNA is TGTGCCAGTAGTAGGGCGGGACGCATAAGCAATCAGCCCCAGCATTTT. Translation: CASSRAGRISNQPQHF.